This T cell receptor beta chain is drawn from a study of CD8 T cells in Susac syndrome. Trimming at V came to 7 bases and at J to 9 bases, leaving 7 bases not matched to a gene. The length of the CDR3 is 14 residues. Reverse transcription of about 0.5 to 1 ug RNA used random hexamers. From the immunoSEQ multiplex PCR reads, TCRdb called clonotypes with MiXCR, one entry per CDR3 protein. The sample comprises more than 110,000 distinct CDR3 sequences, 94% of which are singletons, and around 0.29% rests with the top ten. The specimen sequenced was CD8+ T cells from PBMCs. The clonotype comes from a human donor in good health. The rearrangement links TRBV12-3 or TRBV12-4 to TRBJ2-1; TRBD1 matches 12 bases. CDR3 coding DNA: TGTGCCAGCACCTTGGGGACAGGGGGCTCTGAGCAGTTCTTC. Amino acids: CASTLGTGGSEQFF.